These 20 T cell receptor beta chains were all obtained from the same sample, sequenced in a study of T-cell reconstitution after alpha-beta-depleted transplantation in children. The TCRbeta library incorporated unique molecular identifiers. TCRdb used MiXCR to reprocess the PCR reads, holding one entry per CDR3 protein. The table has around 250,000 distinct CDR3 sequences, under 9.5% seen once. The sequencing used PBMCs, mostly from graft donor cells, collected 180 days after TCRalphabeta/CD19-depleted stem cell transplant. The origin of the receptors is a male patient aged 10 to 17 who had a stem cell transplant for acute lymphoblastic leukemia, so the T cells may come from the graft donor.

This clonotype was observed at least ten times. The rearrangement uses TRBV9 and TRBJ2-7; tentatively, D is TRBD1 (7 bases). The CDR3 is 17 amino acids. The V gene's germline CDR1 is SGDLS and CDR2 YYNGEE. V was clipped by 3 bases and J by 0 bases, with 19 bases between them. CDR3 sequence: CASSARERTGSSYEQYF. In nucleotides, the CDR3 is TGTGCCAGCAGCGCCCGGGAGAGGACAGGTTCCTCCTACGAGCAGTACTTC.

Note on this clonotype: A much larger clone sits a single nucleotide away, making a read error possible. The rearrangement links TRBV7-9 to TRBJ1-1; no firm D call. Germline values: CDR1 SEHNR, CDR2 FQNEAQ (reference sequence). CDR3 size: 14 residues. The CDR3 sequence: CSSRVMGDGGEAFF. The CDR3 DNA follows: TGTTCCAGCAGAGTAATGGGTGATGGAGGTGAAGCTTTCTTT.

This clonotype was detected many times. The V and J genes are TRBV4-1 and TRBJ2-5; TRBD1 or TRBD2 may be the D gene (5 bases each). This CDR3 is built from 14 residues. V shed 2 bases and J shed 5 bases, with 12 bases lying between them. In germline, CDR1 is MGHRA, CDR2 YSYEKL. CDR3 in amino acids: CASSQRLGVETQYF. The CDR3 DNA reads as TGCGCCAGCAGCCAACGCCTGGGGGTCGAGACCCAGTACTTC.

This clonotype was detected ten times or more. CDR3 amino acids: CASTYRTDTPIGNTIYF. CDR3 bases: TGTGCCAGCACTTATAGAACGGACACCCCCATTGGAAACACCATATATTTT. The V call is TRBV6-2 or TRBV6-3, the J call TRBJ1-3, with a possible D match to TRBD1 (5 bases). Germline lookup yields CDR1 MNHEY and CDR2 SVGEGT. V was pared by 7 bases and J by 3 bases, with 22 bases between. CDR3 length: 17 residues.

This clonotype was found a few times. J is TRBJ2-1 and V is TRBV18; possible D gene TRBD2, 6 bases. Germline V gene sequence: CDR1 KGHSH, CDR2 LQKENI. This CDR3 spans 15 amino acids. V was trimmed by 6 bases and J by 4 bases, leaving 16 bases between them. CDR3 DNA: TGTGCCAGCTCTCCAACTAGCTCGATATACAATGAGCAGTTCTTC. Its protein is CASSPTSSIYNEQFF.

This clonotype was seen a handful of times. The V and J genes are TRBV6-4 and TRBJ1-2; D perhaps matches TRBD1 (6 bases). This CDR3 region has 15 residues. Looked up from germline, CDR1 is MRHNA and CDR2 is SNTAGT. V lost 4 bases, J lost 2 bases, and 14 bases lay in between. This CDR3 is CASSAKRTANYGYTF. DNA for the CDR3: TGTGCCAGCAGTGCCAAGCGGACAGCGAACTATGGCTACACCTTC.

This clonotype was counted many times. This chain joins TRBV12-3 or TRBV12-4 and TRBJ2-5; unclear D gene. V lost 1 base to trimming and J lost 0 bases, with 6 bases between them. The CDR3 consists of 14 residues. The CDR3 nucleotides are TGTGCCAGCAGTTTAGGGACGTACCAAGAGACCCAGTACTTC. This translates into CASSLGTYQETQYF.

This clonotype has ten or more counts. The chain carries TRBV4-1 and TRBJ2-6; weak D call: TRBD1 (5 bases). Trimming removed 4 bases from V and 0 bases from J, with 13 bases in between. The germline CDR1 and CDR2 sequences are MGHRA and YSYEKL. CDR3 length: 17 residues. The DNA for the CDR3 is TGCGCCAGCAGCCCCCGACAGCTAAGCTCTGGGGCCAACGTCCTGACTTTC. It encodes CASSPRQLSSGANVLTF.

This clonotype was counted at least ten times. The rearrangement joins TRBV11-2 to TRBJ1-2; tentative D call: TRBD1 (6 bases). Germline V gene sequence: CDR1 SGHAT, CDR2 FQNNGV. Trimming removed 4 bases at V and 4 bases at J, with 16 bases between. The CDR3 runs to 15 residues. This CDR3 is CASSSVRGPPYGYTF. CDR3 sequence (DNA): TGTGCCAGCAGCTCTGTCAGGGGCCCACCCTATGGCTACACCTTC.

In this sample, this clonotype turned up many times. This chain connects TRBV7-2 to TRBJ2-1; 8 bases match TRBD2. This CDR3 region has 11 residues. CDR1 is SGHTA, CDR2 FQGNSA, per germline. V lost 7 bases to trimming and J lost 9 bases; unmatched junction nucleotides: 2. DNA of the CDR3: TGTGCCAGCACCGGGACTAGTGAGCAGTTCTTC. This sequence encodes CASTGTSEQFF.

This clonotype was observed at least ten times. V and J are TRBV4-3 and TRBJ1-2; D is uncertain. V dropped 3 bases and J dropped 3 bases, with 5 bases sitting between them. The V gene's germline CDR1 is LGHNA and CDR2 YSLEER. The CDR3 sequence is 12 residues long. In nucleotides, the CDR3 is TGCGCCAGCAGCCAGGGAGACTATGGCTACACCTTC. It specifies CASSQGDYGYTF.

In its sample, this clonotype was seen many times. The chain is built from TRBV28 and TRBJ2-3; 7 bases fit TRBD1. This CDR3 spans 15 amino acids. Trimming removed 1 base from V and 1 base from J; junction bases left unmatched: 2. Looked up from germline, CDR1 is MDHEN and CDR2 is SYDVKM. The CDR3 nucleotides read TGTGCCAGCAGTTTATCCGACAGGGGCACAGATACGCAGTATTTT. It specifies CASSLSDRGTDTQYF.

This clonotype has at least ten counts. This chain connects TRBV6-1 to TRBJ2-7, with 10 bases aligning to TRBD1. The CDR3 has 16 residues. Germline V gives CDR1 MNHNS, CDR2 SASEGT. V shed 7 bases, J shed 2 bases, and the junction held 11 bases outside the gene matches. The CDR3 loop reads CASTPGQGVGTYEQYF. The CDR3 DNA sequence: TGTGCCAGCACCCCTGGACAGGGGGTGGGGACCTACGAGCAGTACTTC.

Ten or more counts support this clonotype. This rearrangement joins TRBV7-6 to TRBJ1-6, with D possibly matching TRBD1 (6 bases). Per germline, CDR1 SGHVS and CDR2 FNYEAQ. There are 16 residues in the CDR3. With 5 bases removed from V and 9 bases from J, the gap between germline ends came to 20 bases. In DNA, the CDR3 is TGTGCCAGCAGCCCGAGTTACAGGGCTAGGGGTTCACCCCTCCACTTT. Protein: CASSPSYRARGSPLHF.

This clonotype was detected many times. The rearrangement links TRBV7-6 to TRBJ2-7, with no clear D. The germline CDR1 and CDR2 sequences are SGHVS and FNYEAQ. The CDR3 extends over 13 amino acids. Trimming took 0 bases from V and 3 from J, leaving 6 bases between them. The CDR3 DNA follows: TGTGCCAGCAGCTTAGCCACAGACTACGAGCAGTACTTC. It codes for CASSLATDYEQYF.

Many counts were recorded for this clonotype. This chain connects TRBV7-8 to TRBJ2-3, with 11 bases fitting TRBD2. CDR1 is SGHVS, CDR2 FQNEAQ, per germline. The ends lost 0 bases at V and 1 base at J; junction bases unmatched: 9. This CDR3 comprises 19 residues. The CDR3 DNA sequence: TGTGCCAGCAGCTTAGCGCGGGTAGCGGGGGGGCTTGGCACAGATACGCAGTATTTT. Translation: CASSLARVAGGLGTDTQYF.

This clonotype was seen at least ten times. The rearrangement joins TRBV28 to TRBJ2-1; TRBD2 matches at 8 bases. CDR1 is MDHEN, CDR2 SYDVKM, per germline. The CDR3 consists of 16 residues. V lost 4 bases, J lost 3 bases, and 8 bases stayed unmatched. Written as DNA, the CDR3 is TGTGCCAGCAGTTCGCCGGGACTAGTTATCTACAATGAGCAGTTCTTC. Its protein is CASSSPGLVIYNEQFF.

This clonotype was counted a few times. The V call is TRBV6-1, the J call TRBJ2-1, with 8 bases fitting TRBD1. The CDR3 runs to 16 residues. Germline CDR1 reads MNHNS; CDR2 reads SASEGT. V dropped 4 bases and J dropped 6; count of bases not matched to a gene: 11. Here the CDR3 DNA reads TGTGCCAGCAGTGCGCCTCGGACAGGGTTCCTCAATGAGCAGTTCTTC. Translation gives CASSAPRTGFLNEQFF.

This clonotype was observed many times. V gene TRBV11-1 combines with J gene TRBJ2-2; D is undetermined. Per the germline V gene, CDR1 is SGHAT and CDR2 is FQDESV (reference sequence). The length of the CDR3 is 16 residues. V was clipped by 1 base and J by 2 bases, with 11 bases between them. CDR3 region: CASSLERAPNTGELFF. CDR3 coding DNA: TGTGCCAGCAGCTTAGAACGGGCCCCAAACACCGGGGAGCTGTTTTTT.

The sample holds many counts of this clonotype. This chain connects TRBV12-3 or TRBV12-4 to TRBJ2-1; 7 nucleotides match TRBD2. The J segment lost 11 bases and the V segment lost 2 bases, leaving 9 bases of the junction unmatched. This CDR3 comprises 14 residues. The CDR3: CASSLSERGVKQFF. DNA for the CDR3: TGTGCCAGCAGTTTATCCGAGCGGGGAGTTAAGCAGTTCTTC.